A single sample is the source of the 13 T cell receptor beta chains below, sequenced in a study of spatial heterogeneity in lung cancer (dated by TCRdb to between 2018 and 2021). What these receptors recognize is not known. The intended sense of this specimen's time point label: sample taken at primary tumor resection. Receptor amplification or capture employed 5' RACE. The run used a NextSeq 500. Using fastp trimming at Q25 and MiXCR clonotype assembly, TCRdb reanalyzed the public sequencing data and kept in-frame beta chains. Every CDR3 protein is listed once, alongside the most common genes and DNA of its rows. This sample gives some 8,700 distinct CDR3 sequences in total; approximately 5.3% of them show up just once. The top ten hold less than 25% of the sample. The investigation overall reported the following: The tumor nonsynonymous mutation count correlated with the number of expanded alpha and beta TCRs within the tumor.

Sequences were derived from lung tumor tissue, sampled at surgery. Source of these receptors: a male donor with early-stage non-small cell lung cancer.

The CDR3 DNA sequence: TGTGCTAGTGGTTTGGTACTGGCCGGGGAGCTGTTTTTT. This codes for CASGLVLAGELFF. The chain combines TRBV12-5 with TRBJ2-2; D is undetermined. Per germline, CDR1 LGHNT and CDR2 FRNRAP. CDR3 length equals 13 residues. The V and J ends lost 0 bases and 6 bases respectively, with 5 bases between them.

This clonotype has a count of ten or more. J is TRBJ1-5 and V is TRBV2, with D perhaps matching TRBD1 (5 bases). This CDR3 is built from 15 residues. Germline V CDR1 and CDR2: SNHLY, FYNNEI. With 7 bases removed from V and 3 bases from J, the gap between germline ends came to 16 bases. CDR3 in DNA: TGTGCCAGCACCCCAGCGGGGCAACCCAATCAGCCCCAGCATTTT. It codes for CASTPAGQPNQPQHF. Using reference TRBV2 and TRBJ1-5 for the parts outside the CDR3, the full variable domain is EPEVTQTPSHQVTQMGQEVILRCVPISNHLYFYWYRQILGQKVEFLVSFYNNEISEKSEIFDDQFSVERPDGSNFTLKIRSTKLEDSAMYFCASTPAGQPNQPQHFGDGTRLSIL.

The chain is built from TRBV4-1 and TRBJ1-2, with TRBD1 matching over 7 bases. This CDR3 is 15 amino acids long. CDR1 MGHRA and CDR2 YSYEKL come from the germline V gene. V trimming: 7 bases; J trimming: 0 bases; junction bases outside the gene matches: 8. CDR3 DNA sequence: TGCGCCAGCACAGACAGGGAGAATACTAACTATGGCTACACCTTC. Amino acid sequence: CASTDRENTNYGYTF.

This clonotype was detected a few times. This chain connects TRBV20-1 to TRBJ2-2; 10 positions match TRBD1. The CDR3 sequence is 15 residues long. Losses at the gene ends were 6 bases for V and 8 bases for J; bases not matched to a gene: 12. CDR1 and CDR2 from the germline V gene are DFQATT and SNEGSKA (reference sequence). This CDR3 is CSATPRDRGVGELFF. The CDR3 DNA reads TGCAGTGCCACCCCCCGGGACAGGGGAGTAGGGGAGCTGTTTTTT.

This clonotype showed up just a few times. V gene TRBV27 combines with J gene TRBJ2-7; D not certain. The germline V and J ends were trimmed by 5 bases and 0 bases, with 14 bases remaining between them. In germline, CDR1 is MNHEY, CDR2 SMNVEV (reference sequence). The CDR3 length is 15 residues. This CDR3 is CASSPWAMSSYEQYF. The DNA of the CDR3 is TGTGCCAGCAGTCCCTGGGCAATGAGCTCCTACGAGCAGTACTTC.

This clonotype was recorded many times. This chain links TRBV5-4 with TRBJ2-1; TRBD2 aligns across 16 bases. This CDR3 has 17 residues. The V gene's germline CDR1 is SGHNT and CDR2 YYREEE (reference sequence). The ends lost 5 bases at V and 6 bases at J; junction bases unmatched: 8. The CDR3 loop is CASRAGLAGGHGNEQFF. CDR3 bases: TGTGCCAGCAGGGCGGGACTAGCGGGAGGGCACGGCAATGAGCAGTTCTTC.

This clonotype was observed many times. V gene TRBV12-3 or TRBV12-4 combines with J gene TRBJ2-1, with D perhaps assigned TRBD1 or TRBD2 (5 bases each). V lost 10 bases and J 3 bases, leaving 13 bases between the germline ends. The CDR3 is 13 residues long. CDR3 DNA sequence: TGTGCCACCCAGGGACCAAACTACAATGAGCAGTTCTTC. Translated: CATQGPNYNEQFF.

The J gene is TRBJ1-1, the V gene TRBV28; possible D gene TRBD1, 5 bases. V lost 3 bases and J lost 1, with 18 bases in between. The CDR3 is 17 residues long. Germline loops: CDR1 MDHEN, CDR2 SYDVKM. This chain's CDR3 is CASSFLPGHTQNTEAFF. DNA of the CDR3: TGTGCCAGCAGTTTTCTTCCTGGACATACACAGAACACTGAAGCTTTCTTT.

This clonotype has only a few counts. This chain links TRBV7-9 with TRBJ2-3, with D hard to call. Trimming left V 4 bases short and J 7 bases short, with 12 bases between. The CDR3 loop spans 13 amino acids. Germline CDR1 reads SEHNR; CDR2 reads FQNEAQ (reference sequence). CDR3 bases: TGTGCCAGCAGCTCACCCGGGTCCCATACGCAGTATTTT. Protein: CASSSPGSHTQYF.

This clonotype showed up many times. The genes are TRBV7-6 and TRBJ1-1; a possible D gene is TRBD1 (6 bases). CDR3 length: 15 amino acids. Trimming removed 1 base at V and 3 bases at J, with 12 bases between. From germline, CDR1 is SGHVS and CDR2 FNYEAQ. CDR3 residues: CASSLEGGPYTEAFF. Written as DNA, the CDR3 is TGTGCCAGCAGCTTAGAGGGGGGGCCCTACACTGAAGCTTTCTTT. Variable domain in full (rest from reference TRBV7-6 and TRBJ1-1): GAGVSQSPRYKVTKRGQDVALRCDPISGHVSLYWYRQALGQGPEFLTYFNYEAQQDKSGLPNDRFSAERPEGSISTLTIQRTEQRDSAMYRCASSLEGGPYTEAFFGQGTRLTVV.

This clonotype came up a few times. V gene TRBV4-2 combines with J gene TRBJ2-1; TRBD2 aligns across 9 bases. CDR1 and CDR2 (germline): LGHNA, YNFKEQ. Unmatched junction bases numbered 6, after V lost 0 bases and J lost 6 bases. The CDR3 is 16 amino acids. The chain's CDR3 is CASSQDNLAGRNEQFF. DNA of the CDR3: TGTGCCAGCAGCCAAGATAACCTAGCGGGGCGCAATGAGCAGTTCTTC.

By share, this clonotype counts as medium-sized. The J gene is TRBJ1-1, the V gene TRBV5-1, with 7 positions matching TRBD1. The junction had 0 bases not matched to a gene; V was cut back by 0 bases and J by 1 base. Germline V gene sequence: CDR1 SGHRS, CDR2 YFSETQ. The CDR3 is made up of 14 amino acids. The CDR3 DNA is TGCGCCAGCAGCTTGGACAGGGGGAACACTGAAGCTTTCTTT. Translating gives CASSLDRGNTEAFF.

This clonotype showed up many times. The gene calls are TRBV7-2 and TRBJ2-5, with D perhaps matching TRBD1 (6 bases). Germline V gives CDR1 SGHTA, CDR2 FQGNSA. V dropped 4 bases and J dropped 3 bases, with 12 bases sitting between them. There are 14 residues in the CDR3. The DNA of the CDR3 is TGTGCCAGCAGCTACCCGAGACAGGAAGAGACCCAGTACTTC. Residues: CASSYPRQEETQYF. Together with reference TRBV7-2 and TRBJ2-5, the CDR3 gives the full variable domain: GAGVSQSPSNKVTEKGKDVELRCDPISGHTALYWYRQSLGQGLEFLIYFQGNSAPDKSGLPSDRFSAERTGGSVSTLTIQRTQQEDSAVYLCASSYPRQEETQYFGPGTRLLVL.